This T cell receptor (beta chain) derives from a study of cytomegalovirus exposure and HLA in healthy donors. From germline, CDR1 is SGDLS and CDR2 YYNGEE. The CDR3 extends over 16 amino acids. V was pared by 4 bases and J by 6 bases, with 10 bases of the junction left unmatched. Use of 60 Vbeta and 13 Jbeta primers characterized the PCR. TCRdb's table, derived via immunoSEQ multiplex PCR, lists solely in-frame clones and lacks some. The sample contains about 100,000 clones, 65% to 75% of which appear only once. Study-wide findings and caveats: Through in vitro validation, three CMV-associated chains were shown to be specific for CMV antigens.

These donors, healthy bone marrow donors, were studied. About this clone itself: Its antigen is still unknown.

The clonotype originates from a woman in her forties in good health and CMV-seronegative. The source material was PBMCs. The J gene is TRBJ2-1, the V gene TRBV9; 10 bases line up with TRBD2. The CDR3 region is CASSLRGLAEGNEQFF. The DNA for the CDR3 is TGTGCCAGCAGCCTAAGAGGACTAGCGGAGGGCAATGAGCAGTTCTTC. Supplemented by reference TRBV9 and TRBJ2-1, the full variable domain reads DSGVTQTPKHLITATGQRVTLRCSPRSGDLSVYWYQQSLDQGLQFLIQYYNGEERAKGNILERFSAQQFPDLHSELNLSSLELGDSALYFCASSLRGLAEGNEQFFGPGTRLTVL.